This T cell receptor (beta chain) emerged from a study of blood T cell repertoires in COVID-19. Study overall: Specimens from acute and convalescent COVID-19 originated in the United States, Italy and Spain. The analysed material was cDNA or gDNA that came from T cells, B-cell-depleted T cells, or PBMCs.

CDR1 PRHDT and CDR2 FYEKMQ come from the germline V gene (reference sequence). V lost 5 bases, J lost 5 bases, and 12 bases stayed unmatched. This CDR3 region has 18 residues. A single count supports this clone. As processed by the authors: Estimation of nucleated cell counts was performed using reference gene primer amplification. Clones were read by immunoSEQ multiplex PCR, and TCRdb kept only the in-frame ones, dropping some. The V and J calls and clone size are taken from that table; D and trimming were inferred from the DNA. The sample shows over 200,000 clones, 88% of them seen only once. The receptor was derived from a woman in her sixties with acute or convalescent COVID-19. The chain links TRBV13 to TRBJ2-3; 14 bases fit TRBD2. The specimen was peripheral blood. The CDR3 sequence: CASSPRPGLAGARDTQYF. The DNA for the CDR3 is TGTGCCAGCAGCCCTCGTCCGGGACTAGCGGGAGCCAGAGATACGCAGTATTTT.